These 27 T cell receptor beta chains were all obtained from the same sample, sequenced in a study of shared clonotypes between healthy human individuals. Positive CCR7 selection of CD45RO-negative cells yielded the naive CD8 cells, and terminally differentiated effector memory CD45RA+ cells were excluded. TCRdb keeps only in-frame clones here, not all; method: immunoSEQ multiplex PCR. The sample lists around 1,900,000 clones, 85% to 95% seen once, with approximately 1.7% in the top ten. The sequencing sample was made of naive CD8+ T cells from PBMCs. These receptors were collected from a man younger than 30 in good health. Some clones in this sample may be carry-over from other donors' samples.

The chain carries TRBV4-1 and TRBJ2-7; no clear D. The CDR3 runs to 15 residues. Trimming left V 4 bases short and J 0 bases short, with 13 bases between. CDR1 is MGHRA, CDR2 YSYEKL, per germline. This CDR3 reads CASSLLDQSSYEQYF. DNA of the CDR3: TGCGCCAGCAGCCTACTGGACCAGAGCTCCTACGAGCAGTACTTC.

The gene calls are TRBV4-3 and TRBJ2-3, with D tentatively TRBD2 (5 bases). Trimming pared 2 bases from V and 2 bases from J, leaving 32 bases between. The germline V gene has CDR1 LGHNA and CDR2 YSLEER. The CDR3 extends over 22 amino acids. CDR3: CASSQFLSQDVEQWGVTDTQYF. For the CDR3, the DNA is TGCGCCAGCAGCCAATTCCTGTCCCAAGACGTTGAACAATGGGGAGTCACAGATACGCAGTATTTT.

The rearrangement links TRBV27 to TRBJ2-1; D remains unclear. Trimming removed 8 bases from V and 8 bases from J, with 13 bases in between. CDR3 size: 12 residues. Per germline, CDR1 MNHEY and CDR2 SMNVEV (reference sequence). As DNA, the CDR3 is TGTGCCAGCGGTGGGCCCTGGGATGAGCAGTTCTTC. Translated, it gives CASGGPWDEQFF.

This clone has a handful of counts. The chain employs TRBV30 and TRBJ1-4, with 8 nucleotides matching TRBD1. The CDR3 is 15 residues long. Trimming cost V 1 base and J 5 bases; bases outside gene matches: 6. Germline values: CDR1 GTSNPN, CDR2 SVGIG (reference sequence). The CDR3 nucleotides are TGTGCCTGGAGTGCCTCGTGGACAGGGAATGAAAAACTGTTTTTT. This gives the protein CAWSASWTGNEKLFF.

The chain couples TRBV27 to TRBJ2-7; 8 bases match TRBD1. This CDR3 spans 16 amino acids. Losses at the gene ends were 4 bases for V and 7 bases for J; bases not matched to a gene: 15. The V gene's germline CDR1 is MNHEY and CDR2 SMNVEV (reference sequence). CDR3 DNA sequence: TGTGCCAGCAGTTCCCTCGCGGGGCAGGGGGCACGAGAGCAGTACTTC. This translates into CASSSLAGQGAREQYF.

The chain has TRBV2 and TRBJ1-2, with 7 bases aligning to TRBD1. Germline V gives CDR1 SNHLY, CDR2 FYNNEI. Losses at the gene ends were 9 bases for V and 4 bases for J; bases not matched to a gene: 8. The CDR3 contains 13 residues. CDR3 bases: TGTGCCAGACAAGACAGGGAGACCTATGGCTACACCTTC. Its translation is CARQDRETYGYTF.

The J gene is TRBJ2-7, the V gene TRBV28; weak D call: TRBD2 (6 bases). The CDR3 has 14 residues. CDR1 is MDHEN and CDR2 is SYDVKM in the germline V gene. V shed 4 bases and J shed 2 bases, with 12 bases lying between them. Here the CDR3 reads CASSSPRGPYEQYF. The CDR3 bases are TGTGCCAGCAGTTCCCCGCGGGGCCCCTACGAGCAGTACTTC.

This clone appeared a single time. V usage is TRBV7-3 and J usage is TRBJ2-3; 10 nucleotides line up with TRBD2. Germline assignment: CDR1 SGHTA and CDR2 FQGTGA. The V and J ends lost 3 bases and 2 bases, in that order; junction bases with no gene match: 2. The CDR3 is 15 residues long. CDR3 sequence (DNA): TGTGCCAGCAGCTTGCTAGCGGGAGACACAGATACGCAGTATTTT. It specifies CASSLLAGDTDTQYF.

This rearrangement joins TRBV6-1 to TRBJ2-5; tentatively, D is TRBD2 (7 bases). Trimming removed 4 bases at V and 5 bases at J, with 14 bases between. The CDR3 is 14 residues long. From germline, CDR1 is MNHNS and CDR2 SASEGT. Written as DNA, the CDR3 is TGTGCCAGCAGTGGGACTAGAGGGGGTGAGACCCAGTACTTC. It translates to CASSGTRGGETQYF.

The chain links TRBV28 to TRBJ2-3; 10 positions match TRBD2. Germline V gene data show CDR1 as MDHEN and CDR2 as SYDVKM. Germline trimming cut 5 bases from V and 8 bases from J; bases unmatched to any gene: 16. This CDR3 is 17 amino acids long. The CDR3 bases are TGTGCCAGCAGTCCCATCGGGAGAGCGGGAGGGCTACTTACGCAGTATTTT. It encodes CASSPIGRAGGLLTQYF.

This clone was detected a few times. In DNA, the CDR3 is TGTGCCAGCAGTACCCTCACGGGACAGGGGATGAACACTGAAGCTTTCTTT. Protein: CASSTLTGQGMNTEAFF. This chain uses TRBV28 with TRBJ1-1; 10 bases are shared with TRBD1. Germline values: CDR1 MDHEN, CDR2 SYDVKM. The CDR3 runs to 17 residues. V was pared by 5 bases and J by 0 bases, with 9 bases of the junction left unmatched.

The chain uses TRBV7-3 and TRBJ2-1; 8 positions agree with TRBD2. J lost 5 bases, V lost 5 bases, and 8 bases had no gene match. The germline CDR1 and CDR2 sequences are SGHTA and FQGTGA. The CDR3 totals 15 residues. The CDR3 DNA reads TGTGCCAGCAGCCCGGGACTAGGGAGGAACAATGAGCAGTTCTTC. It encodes CASSPGLGRNNEQFF.

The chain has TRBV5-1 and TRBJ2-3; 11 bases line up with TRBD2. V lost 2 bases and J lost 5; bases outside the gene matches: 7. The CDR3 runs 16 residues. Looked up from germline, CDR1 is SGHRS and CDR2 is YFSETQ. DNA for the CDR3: TGCGCCAGCAGCTTAGAGACTAGCGGGACAGGAGATACGCAGTATTTT. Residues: CASSLETSGTGDTQYF.

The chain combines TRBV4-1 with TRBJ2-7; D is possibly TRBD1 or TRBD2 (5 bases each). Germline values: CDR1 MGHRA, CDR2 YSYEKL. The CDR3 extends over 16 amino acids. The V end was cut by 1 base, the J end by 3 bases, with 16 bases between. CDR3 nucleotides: TGCGCCAGCAGCCAAGGGGACGAATCTCCAATCTACGAGCAGTACTTC. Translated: CASSQGDESPIYEQYF.

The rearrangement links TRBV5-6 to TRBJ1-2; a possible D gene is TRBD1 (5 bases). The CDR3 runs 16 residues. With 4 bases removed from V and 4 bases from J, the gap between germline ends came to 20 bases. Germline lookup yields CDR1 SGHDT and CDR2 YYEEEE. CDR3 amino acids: CASSEARGGGVYGYTF. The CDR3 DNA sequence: TGTGCCAGCAGCGAGGCTCGCGGAGGAGGGGTCTATGGCTACACCTTC.

The CDR3 is CASSLPRKSYEQYF. The CDR3 nucleotides read TGTGCCAGCAGTTTACCCCGCAAGTCCTACGAGCAGTACTTC. The rearrangement joins TRBV27 to TRBJ2-7, with D unresolved. CDR3 length: 14 residues. The ends were cut back, 2 bases at V and 1 base at J, with 9 bases in the middle. Per the germline V gene, CDR1 is MNHEY and CDR2 is SMNVEV (reference sequence).

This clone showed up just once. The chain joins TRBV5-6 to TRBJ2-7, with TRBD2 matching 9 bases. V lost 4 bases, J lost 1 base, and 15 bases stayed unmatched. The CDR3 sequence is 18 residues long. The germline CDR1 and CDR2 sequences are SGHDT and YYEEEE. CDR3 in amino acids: CASSPSPITSGFSYEQYF. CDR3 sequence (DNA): TGTGCCAGCAGCCCCTCACCCATTACTAGCGGGTTTTCCTACGAGCAGTACTTC.

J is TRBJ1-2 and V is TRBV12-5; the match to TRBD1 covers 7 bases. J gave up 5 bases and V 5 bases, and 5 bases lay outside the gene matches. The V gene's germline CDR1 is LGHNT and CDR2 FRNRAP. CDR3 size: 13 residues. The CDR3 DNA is TGTGCTAGTGGTACAGGGGCCCGATATGGCTACACCTTC. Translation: CASGTGARYGYTF. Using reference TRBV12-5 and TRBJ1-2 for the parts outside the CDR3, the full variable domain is DARVTQTPRHKVTEMGQEVTMRCQPILGHNTVFWYRQTMMQGLELLAYFRNRAPLDDSGMPKDRFSAEMPDATLATLKIQPSEPRDSAVYFCASGTGARYGYTFGSGTRLTVV.

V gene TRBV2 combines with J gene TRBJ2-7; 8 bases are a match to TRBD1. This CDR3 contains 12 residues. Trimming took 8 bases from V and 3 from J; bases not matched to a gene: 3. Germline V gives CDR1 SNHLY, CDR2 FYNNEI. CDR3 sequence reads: CASHRGDYEQYF. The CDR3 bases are TGTGCCAGCCACAGGGGGGACTACGAGCAGTACTTC.

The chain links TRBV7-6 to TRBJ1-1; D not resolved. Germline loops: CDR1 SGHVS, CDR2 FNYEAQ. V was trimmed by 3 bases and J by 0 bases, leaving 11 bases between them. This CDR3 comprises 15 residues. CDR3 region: CASSLEAQMNTEAFF. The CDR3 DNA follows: TGTGCCAGCAGCTTGGAGGCGCAAATGAACACTGAAGCTTTCTTT.

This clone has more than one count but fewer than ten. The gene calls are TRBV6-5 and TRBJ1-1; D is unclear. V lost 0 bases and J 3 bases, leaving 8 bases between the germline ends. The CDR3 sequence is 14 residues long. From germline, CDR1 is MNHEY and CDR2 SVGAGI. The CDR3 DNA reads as TGTGCCAGCAGTTACTCGAACCAGTACACTGAAGCTTTCTTT. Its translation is CASSYSNQYTEAFF.

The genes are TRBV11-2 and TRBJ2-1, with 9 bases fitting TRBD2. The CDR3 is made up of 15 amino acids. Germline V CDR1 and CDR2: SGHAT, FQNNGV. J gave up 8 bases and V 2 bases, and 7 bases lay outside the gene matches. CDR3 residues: CASSLLAGAIDEQFF. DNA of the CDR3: TGTGCCAGCAGCTTATTAGCGGGAGCAATCGATGAGCAGTTCTTC.

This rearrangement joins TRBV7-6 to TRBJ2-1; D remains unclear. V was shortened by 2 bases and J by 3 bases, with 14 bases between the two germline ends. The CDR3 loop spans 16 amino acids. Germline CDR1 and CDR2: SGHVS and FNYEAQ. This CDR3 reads CASSLSQGDDYNEQFF. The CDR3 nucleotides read TGTGCCAGCAGCTTATCCCAAGGAGATGACTACAATGAGCAGTTCTTC.

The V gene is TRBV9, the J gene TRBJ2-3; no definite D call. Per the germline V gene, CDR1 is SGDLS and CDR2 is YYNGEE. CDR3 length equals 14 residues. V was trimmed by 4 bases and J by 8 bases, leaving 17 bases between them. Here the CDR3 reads CASSPQRGTGTQYF. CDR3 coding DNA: TGTGCCAGCAGCCCCCAGAGAGGCACGGGTACGCAGTATTTT.

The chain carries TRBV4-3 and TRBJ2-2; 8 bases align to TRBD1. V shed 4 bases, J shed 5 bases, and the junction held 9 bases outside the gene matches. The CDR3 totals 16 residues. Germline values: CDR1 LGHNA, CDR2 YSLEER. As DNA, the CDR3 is TGCGCCAGCAGCCTGGGCTACAGGGGGATGACCGGGGAGCTGTTTTTT. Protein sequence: CASSLGYRGMTGELFF.

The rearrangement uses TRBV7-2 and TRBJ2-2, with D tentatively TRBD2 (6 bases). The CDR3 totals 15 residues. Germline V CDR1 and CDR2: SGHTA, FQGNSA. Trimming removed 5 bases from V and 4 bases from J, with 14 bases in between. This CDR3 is CASSPRTISTGELFF. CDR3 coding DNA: TGTGCCAGCAGCCCCCGGACTATCAGCACCGGGGAGCTGTTTTTT.

The DNA for the CDR3 is TGTGCCAGCAGTTTATTGGGCAGGGTCCCTGAGCAGTTCTTC. Amino acid sequence: CASSLLGRVPEQFF. V and J are TRBV28 and TRBJ2-1; a possible D gene is TRBD1 (5 bases). Trimming removed 1 base from V and 9 bases from J, with 13 bases in between. The CDR3 is made up of 14 amino acids. Germline assignment: CDR1 MDHEN and CDR2 SYDVKM.